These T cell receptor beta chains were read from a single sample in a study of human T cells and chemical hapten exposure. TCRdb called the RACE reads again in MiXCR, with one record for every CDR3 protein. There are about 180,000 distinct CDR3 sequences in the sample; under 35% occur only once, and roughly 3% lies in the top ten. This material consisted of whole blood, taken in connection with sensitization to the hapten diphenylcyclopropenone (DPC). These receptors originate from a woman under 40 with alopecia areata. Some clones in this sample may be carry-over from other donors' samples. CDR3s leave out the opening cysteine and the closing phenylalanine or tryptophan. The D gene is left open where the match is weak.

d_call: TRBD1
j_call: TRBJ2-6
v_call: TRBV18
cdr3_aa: ASSQKNPGGTGVPGANVLT

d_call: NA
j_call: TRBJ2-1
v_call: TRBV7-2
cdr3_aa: ASSSDWASPEQF

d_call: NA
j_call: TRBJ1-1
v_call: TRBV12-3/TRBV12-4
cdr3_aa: ASSRDGNTEAF

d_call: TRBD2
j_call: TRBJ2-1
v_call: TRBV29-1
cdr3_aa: SVEEGLAIYEQF

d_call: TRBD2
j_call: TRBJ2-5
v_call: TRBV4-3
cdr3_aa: ASSQEPPGLAGGTQY

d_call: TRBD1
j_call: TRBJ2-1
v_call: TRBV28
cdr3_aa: ASSFLLRDRVDNEQF

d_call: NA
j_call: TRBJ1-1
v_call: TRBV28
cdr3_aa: ASSLRPGFTEAF

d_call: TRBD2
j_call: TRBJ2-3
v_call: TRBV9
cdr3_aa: ASSVEGLAGYTDTQY

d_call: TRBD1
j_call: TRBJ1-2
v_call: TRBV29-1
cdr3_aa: SVGGQGGWDGYT

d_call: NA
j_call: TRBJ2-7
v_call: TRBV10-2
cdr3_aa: ASSANMAQY

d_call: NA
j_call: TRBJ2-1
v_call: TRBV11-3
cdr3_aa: ASSYRFNEQF

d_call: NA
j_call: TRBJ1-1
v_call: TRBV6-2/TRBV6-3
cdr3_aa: ASSLPPEAF

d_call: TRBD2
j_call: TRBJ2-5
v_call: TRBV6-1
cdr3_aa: ASSRSGNQETQY